This T cell receptor beta chain was identified during a study of shared clonotypes between healthy human individuals. Positive CCR7 selection of CD45RO-negative cells yielded the naive CD8 cells, and terminally differentiated effector memory CD45RA+ cells were excluded. Recent acute infections and vaccinations were absent in the healthy HIV-negative adult donors. Clones were sequenced by immunoSEQ multiplex PCR, and TCRdb holds only the in-frame ones, with some missing. Of 750,000 to 1,000,000 clones in the sample, more than 85% were seen once. Sequenced material: naive CD8+ T cells sorted from blood. The receptor comes from a man aged 25-45 years in good health.

CDR3 in DNA: TGTGCCAGCAGCCGTTCCCGGGGTCAGGACTCCTACGAGCAGTACTTC. Protein: CASSRSRGQDSYEQYF. The chain couples TRBV7-8 to TRBJ2-7; tentatively, D is TRBD2 (5 bases). CDR3 length: 16 residues. With 5 bases removed from V and 0 bases from J, the gap between germline ends came to 17 bases. CDR1 SGHVS and CDR2 FQNEAQ come from the germline V gene.